What follows describes a single T cell receptor beta chain. As yet, its antigen is unknown. These data belong to a study of TIL therapy for anti-PD-1-resistant metastatic lung cancer. At the level of the study: Tumors were harvested before any PD-1/PD-L1 blockade. Findings of the study overall: TIL clonotype persistence in blood showed no apparent association with response.

Germline V lookup: CDR1 LGHNA, CDR2 YSLEER. This CDR3 is 16 amino acids long. V lost 1 base and J lost 1, with 13 bases in between. The time point here: pre-treatment sample, taken before nivolumab and TIL therapy. The immunoSEQ assay was v3. Sequenced by immunoSEQ multiplex PCR; TCRdb stores in-frame clones only, minus some. The sample contains about 19,000 clones, 60% to 80% of which appear only once. The TCR sequence derives from a person aged 25 to 80 with non-small cell lung cancer. The chain has TRBV4-3 and TRBJ2-5; the D is unclear. The specimen was blood, collected at baseline. CDR3 region: CASSQVKGSFQETQYF. DNA of the CDR3: TGCGCCAGCAGCCAAGTAAAGGGTAGTTTCCAAGAGACCCAGTACTTC.